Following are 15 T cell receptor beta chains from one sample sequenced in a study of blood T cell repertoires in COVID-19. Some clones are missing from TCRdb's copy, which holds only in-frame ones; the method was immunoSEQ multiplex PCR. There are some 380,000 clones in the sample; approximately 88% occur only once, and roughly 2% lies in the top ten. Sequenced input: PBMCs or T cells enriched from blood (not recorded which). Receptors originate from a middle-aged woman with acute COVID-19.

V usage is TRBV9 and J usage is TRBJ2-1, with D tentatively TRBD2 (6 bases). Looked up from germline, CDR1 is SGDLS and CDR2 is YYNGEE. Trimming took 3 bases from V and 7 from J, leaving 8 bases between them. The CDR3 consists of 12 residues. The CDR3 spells CASSGGVNEQFF. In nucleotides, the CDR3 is TGTGCCAGCAGCGGCGGGGTTAATGAGCAGTTCTTC. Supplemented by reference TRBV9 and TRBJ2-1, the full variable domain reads DSGVTQTPKHLITATGQRVTLRCSPRSGDLSVYWYQQSLDQGLQFLIQYYNGEERAKGNILERFSAQQFPDLHSELNLSSLELGDSALYFCASSGGVNEQFFGPGTRLTVL.

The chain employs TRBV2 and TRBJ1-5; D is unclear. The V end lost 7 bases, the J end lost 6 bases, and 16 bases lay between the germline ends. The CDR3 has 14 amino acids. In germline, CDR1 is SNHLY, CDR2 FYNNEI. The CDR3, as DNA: TGTGCCAGCATCTCGCCGGGGTCGGGTCAGCCCCAGCATTTT. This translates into CASISPGSGQPQHF.

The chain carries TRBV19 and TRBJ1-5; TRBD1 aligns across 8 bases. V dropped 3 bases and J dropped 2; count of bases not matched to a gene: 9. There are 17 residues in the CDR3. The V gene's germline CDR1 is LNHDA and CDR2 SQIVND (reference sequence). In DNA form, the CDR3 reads TGTGCCAGTAGTATTTACCAGGGGGCGAACGGCAATCAGCCCCAGCATTTT. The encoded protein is CASSIYQGANGNQPQHF.

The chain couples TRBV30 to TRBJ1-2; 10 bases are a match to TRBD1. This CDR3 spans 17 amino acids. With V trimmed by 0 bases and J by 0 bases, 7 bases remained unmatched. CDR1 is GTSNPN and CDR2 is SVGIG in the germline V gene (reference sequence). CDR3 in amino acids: CAWSVLGTGEANYGYTF. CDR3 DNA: TGTGCCTGGAGTGTCCTTGGGACAGGGGAAGCTAACTATGGCTACACCTTC. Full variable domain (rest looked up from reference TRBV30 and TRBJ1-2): SQTIHQWPATLVQPVGSPLSLECTVEGTSNPNLYWYRQAAGRGLQLLFYSVGIGQISSEVPQNLSASRPQDRQFILSSKKLLLSDSGFYLCAWSVLGTGEANYGYTFGSGTRLTVV.

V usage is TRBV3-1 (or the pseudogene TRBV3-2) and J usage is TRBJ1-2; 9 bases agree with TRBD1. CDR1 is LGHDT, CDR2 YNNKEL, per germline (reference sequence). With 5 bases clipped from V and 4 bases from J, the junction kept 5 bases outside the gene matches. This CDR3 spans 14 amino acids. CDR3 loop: CASSNRGPIYGYTF. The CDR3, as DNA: TGTGCCAGCAGCAACAGGGGGCCCATCTATGGCTACACCTTC.

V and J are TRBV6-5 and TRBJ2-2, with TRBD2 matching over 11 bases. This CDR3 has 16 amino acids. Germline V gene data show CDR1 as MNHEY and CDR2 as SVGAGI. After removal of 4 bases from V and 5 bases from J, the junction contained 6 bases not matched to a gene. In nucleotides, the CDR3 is TGTGCCAGCAGTTTCCGTAGGACTAGCGGGACCGGGGAGCTGTTTTTT. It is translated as CASSFRRTSGTGELFF.

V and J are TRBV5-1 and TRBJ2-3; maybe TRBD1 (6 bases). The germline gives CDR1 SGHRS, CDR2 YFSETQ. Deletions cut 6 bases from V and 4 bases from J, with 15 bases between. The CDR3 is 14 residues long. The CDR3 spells CASNLNPGADTQYF. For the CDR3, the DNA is TGCGCCAGCAACCTCAACCCAGGGGCAGATACGCAGTATTTT. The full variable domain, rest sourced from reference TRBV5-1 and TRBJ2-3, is KAGVTQTPRYLIKTRGQQVTLSCSPISGHRSVSWYQQTPGQGLQFLFEYFSETQRNKGNFPGRFSGRQFSNSRSEMNVSTLELGDSALYLCASNLNPGADTQYFGPGTRLTVL.

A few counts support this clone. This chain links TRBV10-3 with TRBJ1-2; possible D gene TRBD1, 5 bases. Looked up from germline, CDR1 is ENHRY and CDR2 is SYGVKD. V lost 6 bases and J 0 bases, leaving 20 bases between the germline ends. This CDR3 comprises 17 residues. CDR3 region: CAISGSGQSNTNYGYTF. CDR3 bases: TGTGCCATCAGCGGATCCGGACAATCCAATACTAACTATGGCTACACCTTC.

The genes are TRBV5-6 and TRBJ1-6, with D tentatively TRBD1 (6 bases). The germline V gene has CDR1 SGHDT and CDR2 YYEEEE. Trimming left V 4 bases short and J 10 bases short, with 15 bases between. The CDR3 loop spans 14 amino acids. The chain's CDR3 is CASSARDTKSPLHF. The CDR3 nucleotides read TGTGCCAGCAGCGCTCGGGACACGAAGTCACCCCTCCACTTT.

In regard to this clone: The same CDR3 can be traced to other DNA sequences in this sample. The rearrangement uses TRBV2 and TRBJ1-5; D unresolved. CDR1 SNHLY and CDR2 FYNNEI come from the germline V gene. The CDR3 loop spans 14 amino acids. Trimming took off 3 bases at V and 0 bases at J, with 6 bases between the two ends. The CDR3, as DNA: TGTGCCAGCAGTGAGCAGTATAGCAATCAGCCCCAGCATTTT. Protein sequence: CASSEQYSNQPQHF.

The CDR3 reads CATSRDRGGRRNEQFF. CDR3 nucleotide sequence: TGTGCCACCAGCAGAGATCGTGGGGGGAGGAGGAATGAGCAGTTCTTC. V is TRBV15 and J is TRBJ2-1; D is perhaps TRBD2 (6 bases). Per germline, CDR1 LNHNV and CDR2 YYDKDF (reference sequence). The CDR3 totals 16 residues. V lost 0 bases and J 7 bases, leaving 16 bases between the germline ends.

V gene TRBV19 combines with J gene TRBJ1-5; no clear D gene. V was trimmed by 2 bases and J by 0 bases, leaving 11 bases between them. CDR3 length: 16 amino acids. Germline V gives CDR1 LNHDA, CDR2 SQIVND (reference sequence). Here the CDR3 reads CASSIISRYSNQPQHF. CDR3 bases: TGTGCCAGTAGTATAATCAGCAGGTATAGCAATCAGCCCCAGCATTTT.

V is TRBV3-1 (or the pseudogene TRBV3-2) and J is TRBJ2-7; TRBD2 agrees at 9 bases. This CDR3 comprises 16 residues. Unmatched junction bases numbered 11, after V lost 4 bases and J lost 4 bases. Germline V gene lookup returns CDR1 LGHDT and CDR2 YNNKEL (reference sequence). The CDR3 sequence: CASSLESGGRYYEQYF. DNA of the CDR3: TGTGCCAGCAGCCTCGAGAGCGGGGGGCGTTATTACGAGCAGTACTTC.

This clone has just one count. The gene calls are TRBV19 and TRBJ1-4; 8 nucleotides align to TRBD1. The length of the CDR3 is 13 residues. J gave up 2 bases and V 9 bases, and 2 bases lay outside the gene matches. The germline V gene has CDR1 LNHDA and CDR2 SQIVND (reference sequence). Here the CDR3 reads CASQGATNEKLFF. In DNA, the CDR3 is TGTGCCAGCCAGGGGGCGACTAATGAAAAACTGTTTTTT.

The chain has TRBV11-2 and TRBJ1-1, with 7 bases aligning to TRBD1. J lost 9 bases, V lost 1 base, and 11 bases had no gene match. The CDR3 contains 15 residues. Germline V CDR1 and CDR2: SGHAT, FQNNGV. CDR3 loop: CASSLGGRGAKKAFF. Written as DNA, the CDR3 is TGTGCCAGCAGCTTAGGAGGCAGGGGGGCTAAGAAAGCTTTCTTT.